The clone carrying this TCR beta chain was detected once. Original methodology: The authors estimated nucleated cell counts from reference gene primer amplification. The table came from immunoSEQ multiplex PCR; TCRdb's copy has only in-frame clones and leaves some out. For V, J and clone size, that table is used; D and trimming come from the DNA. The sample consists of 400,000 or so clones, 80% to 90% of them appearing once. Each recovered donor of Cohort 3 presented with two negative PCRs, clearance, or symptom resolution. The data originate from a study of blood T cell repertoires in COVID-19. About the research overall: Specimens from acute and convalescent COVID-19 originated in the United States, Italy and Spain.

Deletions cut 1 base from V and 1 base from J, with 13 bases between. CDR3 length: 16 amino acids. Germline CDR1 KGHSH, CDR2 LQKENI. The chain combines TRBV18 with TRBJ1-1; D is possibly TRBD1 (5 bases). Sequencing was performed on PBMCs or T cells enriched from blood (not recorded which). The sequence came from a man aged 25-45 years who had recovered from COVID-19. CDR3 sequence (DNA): TGTGCCAGCTCACCACAAGGTCGGGGGACGAACACTGAAGCTTTCTTT. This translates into CASSPQGRGTNTEAFF.